These T cell receptor beta chains were read from a single sample in a study of OX40 agonist ivuxolimab in advanced cancers. The method was immunoSEQ multiplex PCR; TCRdb's version includes in-frame clones alone and lacks a portion of them. Of under 55,000 clones in the sample, 80% to 85% were seen once. The sequencing used CD4+ or CD8+ T cells sorted from blood, collected in a trial of the OX40 agonist ivuxolimab. All receptors come from an adult with an advanced solid tumor such as melanoma, head and neck, liver or kidney cancer. Both conserved end residues are part of each CDR3. A D gene is named only where the DNA matches it firmly. Clone size is given for some rows only: seen once, a few or many times, or a class if the clone is expanded.

d_gene	v_gene	abundance	j_gene	CDR3nt	CDR3aa
-	TRBV4-2	-	TRBJ2-3	TGTGCCAGCGGAGATGCTGGGGGCGCAGATACGCAGTATTTT	CASGDAGGADTQYF
TRBD1	TRBV5-6	-	TRBJ2-2	TGTGCCAGCAGCTCTCAGGGGGCGCGCACCGGGGAGCTGTTTTTT	CASSSQGARTGELFF
-	TRBV29-1	-	TRBJ1-4	TGCAGCGACCGGACCCTGTATGAAAAACTGTTTTTT	CSDRTLYEKLFF
-	TRBV29-1	-	TRBJ2-3	TGCAGCGTTGAGCCGGGCAATACTTGGCAGTATTTT	CSVEPGNTWQYF
-	TRBV4-1	-	TRBJ1-1	TGCGCCAGCAGCCAAGATTGGACCGAAGCTTTCTTT	CASSQDWTEAFF
TRBD1	TRBV7-3	few	TRBJ1-4	TGTGCCAGCAGCCACCTAGGTGCAGGGGGCTGGGAAAAACTGTTTTTT	CASSHLGAGGWEKLFF
-	TRBV14	-	TRBJ2-7	TGTGCCAGCGCCCGAGGGGGAGGTACCTACGAGCAGTACTTC	CASARGGGTYEQYF
-	TRBV7-2	-	TRBJ2-7	TGTGCCAGCAGCCAAGTAGGCGCGGACGCCTACGAGCAGTACTTC	CASSQVGADAYEQYF
-	TRBV7-8	-	TRBJ2-5	TGTGCCAGCAGCCTGTGGGTGTTGAGAGAGACCCAGTACTTC	CASSLWVLRETQYF
TRBD2	TRBV5-4	-	TRBJ2-2	TGTGCCAGCAGCTCCGCGGGGGCGAACACCGGGGAGCTGTTTTTT	CASSSAGANTGELFF
-	TRBV29-1	-	TRBJ2-7	TGCAGCGTTGAAACTAGCTGGGGCGGGGAGCAGTACTTC	CSVETSWGGEQYF
-	TRBV2	once	TRBJ2-1	TGTGCCAGCAGTGGCCAGGGTAATGAGCAGTTCTTC	CASSGQGNEQFF